This T cell receptor beta chain was obtained from a study of metastatic and nonmetastatic thyroid tumors. On the study more broadly: Across blood and tumor or nodule tissue, repertoires from malignant and benign thyroid patients were compared with one another. Study observations and caveats: When malignant thyroid tumors were compared with benign nodules, TCR beta diversity was reportedly significantly higher in the malignant tumors. This held in both blood and tumor samples.

In the authors' methods: The distant-metastasis classifier for papillary thyroid cancer was built from CDR3 differences across clinicopathological groups. TCRdb recomputed clones from the PCR reads via MiXCR. What appears here as the V and J calls and clone size reflects TCRdb's work, not the paper's. The repertoire holds about 32,000 clones, with 7.4% as singletons. Deletions cut 6 bases from V and 1 base from J, with 15 bases between. The CDR3 consists of 15 residues. Germline assignment: CDR1 MNHNS and CDR2 SASEGT. This clone was detected ten times or more. The antigen remains unidentified. Thyroid surgery was preceded by no treatment in any patient.

The TCR sequence derives from a female donor with papillary thyroid cancer or a benign thyroid nodule (not recorded which). Some clones in this sample may be carry-over from other donors' samples. Sequenced: blood. The chain has TRBV6-1 and TRBJ1-1; D perhaps matches TRBD1 (6 bases). The CDR3 DNA sequence: TGTGCCAGCAGCAGCCTGACAGGAAAGAACACTGAAGCTTTCTTT. Protein product: CASSSLTGKNTEAFF.